What follows describes a single TCR beta chain. The record originates from a study of blood T cell repertoires in COVID-19. Study summary: From the United States, Italy and Spain came samples of acute and convalescent COVID-19.

Original processing notes: Amplification of reference gene primers was used by the study to estimate nucleated cell counts. Profiled with immunoSEQ multiplex PCR; TCRdb holds only in-frame clones, not every one. V, J and clone size are those of that table, while D and trimming were read from the DNA. The repertoire includes about 250,000 clones, 75% to 85% of them detected once, and approximately 8.6% sits in the top ten. All enrollees were about 18 to 95 years old and from about 25 US areas. Participants had their cohort set by participant-reported clinical history. The germline V gene has CDR1 MNHEY and CDR2 SVGAGI. Trimming removed 5 bases from V and 0 bases from J; junction bases left unmatched: 3. CDR3 length: 15 amino acids.

Sequencing used PBMCs or T cells enriched from blood (not recorded which). The V and J genes are TRBV6-5 and TRBJ1-3; 8 nucleotides match TRBD1. This TCR was recovered from a woman between 45 and 60 years old with acute COVID-19. DNA of the CDR3: TGTGCCAGCAGTCCGGACAGGGCCTCTGGAAACACCATATATTTT. This encodes CASSPDRASGNTIYF.